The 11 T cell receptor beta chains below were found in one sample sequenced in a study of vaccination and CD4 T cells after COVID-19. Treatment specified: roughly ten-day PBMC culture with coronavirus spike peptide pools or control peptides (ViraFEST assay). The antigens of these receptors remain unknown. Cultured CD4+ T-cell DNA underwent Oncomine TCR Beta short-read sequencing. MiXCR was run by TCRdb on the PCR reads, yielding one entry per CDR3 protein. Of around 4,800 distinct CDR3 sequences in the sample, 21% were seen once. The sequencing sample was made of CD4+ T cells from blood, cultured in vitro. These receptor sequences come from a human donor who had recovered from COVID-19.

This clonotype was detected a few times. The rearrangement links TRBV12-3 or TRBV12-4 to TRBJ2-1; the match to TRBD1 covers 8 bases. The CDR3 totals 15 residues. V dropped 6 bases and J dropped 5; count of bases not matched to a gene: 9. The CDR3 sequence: CASSLLGQGNNEQFF. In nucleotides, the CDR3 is TGTGCCAGCAGCCTGCTAGGACAGGGTAACAATGAGCAGTTCTTC.

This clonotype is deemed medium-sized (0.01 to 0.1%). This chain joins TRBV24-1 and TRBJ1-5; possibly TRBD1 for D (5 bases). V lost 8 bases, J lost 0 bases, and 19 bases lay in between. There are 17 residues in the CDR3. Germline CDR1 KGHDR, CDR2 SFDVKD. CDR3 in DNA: TGTGCCACCATAAGCCCAGGGATATACTATAGCAATCAGCCCCAGCATTTT. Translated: CATISPGIYYSNQPQHF.

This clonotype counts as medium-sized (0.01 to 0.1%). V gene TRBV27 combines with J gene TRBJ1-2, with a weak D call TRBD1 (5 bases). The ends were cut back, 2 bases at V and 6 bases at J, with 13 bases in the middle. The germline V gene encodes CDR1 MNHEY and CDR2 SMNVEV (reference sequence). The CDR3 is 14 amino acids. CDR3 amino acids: CASSLIPGGDGYTF. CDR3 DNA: TGTGCCAGCAGTTTAATCCCTGGGGGAGATGGCTACACCTTC.

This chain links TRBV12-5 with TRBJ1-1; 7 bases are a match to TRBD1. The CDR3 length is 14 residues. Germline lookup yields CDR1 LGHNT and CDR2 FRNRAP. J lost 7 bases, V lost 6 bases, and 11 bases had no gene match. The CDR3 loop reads CASGTGGGWVEAFF. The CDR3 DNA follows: TGTGCTAGTGGAACCGGAGGGGGCTGGGTTGAAGCTTTCTTT.

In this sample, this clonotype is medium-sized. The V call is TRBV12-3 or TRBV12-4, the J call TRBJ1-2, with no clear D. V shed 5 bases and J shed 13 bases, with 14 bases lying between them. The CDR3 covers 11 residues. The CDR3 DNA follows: TGTGCCAGCAGTCTCAGACCGCCCCTCACCTTC. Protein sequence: CASSLRPPLTF.

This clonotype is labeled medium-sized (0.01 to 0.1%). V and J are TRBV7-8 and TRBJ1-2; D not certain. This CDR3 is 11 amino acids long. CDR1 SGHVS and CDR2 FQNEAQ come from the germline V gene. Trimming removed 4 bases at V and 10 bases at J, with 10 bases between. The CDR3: CASSSTSVYTF. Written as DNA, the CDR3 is TGTGCCAGCAGCTCGACATCTGTCTACACCTTC.

CDR3 region: CAISTGTGVDEPQHF. CDR3 nucleotides: TGTGCCATCAGTACCGGGACAGGGGTGGATGAGCCCCAGCATTTT. The chain is built from TRBV10-3 and TRBJ1-5, with 10 bases fitting TRBD1. The CDR3 has 15 residues. The junction had 9 bases not matched to a gene; V was cut back by 5 bases and J by 8 bases. Per the germline V gene, CDR1 is ENHRY and CDR2 is SYGVKD.

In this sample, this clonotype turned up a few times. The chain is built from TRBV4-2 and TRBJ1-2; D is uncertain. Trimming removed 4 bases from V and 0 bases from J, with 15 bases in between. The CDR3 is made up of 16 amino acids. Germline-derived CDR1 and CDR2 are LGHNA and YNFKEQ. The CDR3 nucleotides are TGTGCCAGCAGCCTGGAGGCGGTTCTAGCTAACTATGGCTACACCTTC. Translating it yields CASSLEAVLANYGYTF.

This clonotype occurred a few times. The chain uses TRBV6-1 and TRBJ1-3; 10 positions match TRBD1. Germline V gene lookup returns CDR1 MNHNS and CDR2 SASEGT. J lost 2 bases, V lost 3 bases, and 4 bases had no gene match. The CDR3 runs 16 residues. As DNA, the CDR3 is TGTGCCAGCAGTGACGGGGACAGGGGAGCTGGAAACACCATATATTTT. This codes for CASSDGDRGAGNTIYF.

CDR3 sequence: CASSEARPGGLNIQYF. The DNA of the CDR3 is TGTGCCAGCAGTGAAGCCCGTCCGGGGGGCCTGAACATTCAGTACTTC. The V call is TRBV2, the J call TRBJ2-4, with a weak D call TRBD2 (7 bases). V gave up 0 bases and J gave up 7 bases, with 16 bases separating them. The CDR3 covers 16 residues. Germline V lookup: CDR1 SNHLY, CDR2 FYNNEI.

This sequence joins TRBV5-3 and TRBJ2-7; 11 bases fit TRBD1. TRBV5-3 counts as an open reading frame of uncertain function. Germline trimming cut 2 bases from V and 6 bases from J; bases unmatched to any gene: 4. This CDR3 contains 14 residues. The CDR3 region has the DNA TGTGCCAGAAGCTTAAAGGACAGGGGGCTCGAGCAGTACTTC. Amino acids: CARSLKDRGLEQYF.